The clone carrying this TCR beta chain was recorded a few times. Its antigen is unidentified. This entry comes from a study of CD8+ T cells in alopecia areata. Study observations and caveats: Sequences from scalp samples also cover resident alphabeta T cells of normal skin. Compared with mice, patients displayed less clear TCR sharing, possibly for HLA-related reasons.

Investigators isolated RNA and reverse transcribed it into cDNA to act as the sequencing template. The data were produced by immunoSEQ multiplex PCR, yet TCRdb's version contains in-frame clones alone and is incomplete. This sample yields 200,000 or so clones, of which 45% to 70% are seen a single time; roughly 5.3% belongs to the top ten. This CDR3 is 13 amino acids long. Germline CDR1 reads MNHEY; CDR2 reads SMNVEV (reference sequence). V was cut by 3 bases and J by 3 bases, with 8 bases left in between. Sorting separated CD4+ and CD8+ T cells out of PBMCs. This rearrangement joins TRBV27 to TRBJ1-2; tentative D call: TRBD1 (6 bases). The TCR was taken from a human donor in good health. Sequenced: CD8+ T cells sorted from blood. The CDR3: CASSLTGYYGYTF. CDR3 nucleotide sequence: TGTGCCAGCAGTTTGACAGGATACTATGGCTACACCTTC.